This TCR beta chain derives from a study of a mutant IDH1 vaccine in newly diagnosed glioma. Study context: Once 4-6 weeks had passed after radiotherapy alone, vaccination started, or it started with temozolomide cycles. Earlier care involved radiotherapy, temozolomide, or both, and the majority received both.

Of note for this clone: The antigen remains undetermined. This specimen includes other DNA sequences encoding the same CDR3.

Libraries were prepared by immunoSEQ multiplex PCR; TCRdb keeps only in-frame clonotypes and omits some of them. Among 110,000 or so clones, 85% to 90% were seen once, and the ten largest hold 0.55% to 0.7%. Germline loops: CDR1 MNHEY, CDR2 SMNVEV (reference sequence). CDR3 length: 11 amino acids. Trimming took off 2 bases at V and 7 bases at J, with 3 bases between the two ends. The time point here: week 11, during vaccination. Topical imiquimod was applied with each vaccine dose, which held 300 ug of mutant IDH1 20-mer peptide. The sequence was collected from a woman aged 45-65 years with glioma. This sequence joins TRBV27 and TRBJ2-1; D not certain. This specimen consisted of PBMCs, obtained from a glioma patient whose treatment included an IDH1 peptide vaccine. CDR3: CASSLGNEQFF. The CDR3 coding sequence is TGTGCCAGCAGTTTAGGGAATGAGCAGTTCTTC.